One and the same sample provided the 23 T cell receptor beta chains below, sequenced in a study of blood T cell repertoires in COVID-19. Measured with immunoSEQ multiplex PCR; TCRdb has only the in-frame clones, and not every one. This repertoire shows around 25,000 clones, 89% found once; its top ten account for roughly 21%. Sequences were obtained from peripheral blood. These receptors were taken from a human donor in a cohort sampled during active COVID-19.

J is TRBJ2-1 and V is TRBV4-2, with 9 bases aligning to TRBD2. Germline V gene sequence: CDR1 LGHNA, CDR2 YNFKEQ. This CDR3 spans 16 amino acids. V gave up 3 bases and J gave up 1 base; unmatched junction bases: 4. The CDR3 DNA is TGTGCCAGCAGCCAGATTAGCGGGAGTTCCTACAATGAGCAGTTCTTC. Amino acid sequence: CASSQISGSSYNEQFF.

In DNA form, the CDR3 reads TGTGCCAGTAGTAACGGTGTATATGGCTACACCTTC. It encodes CASSNGVYGYTF. The V and J genes are TRBV19 and TRBJ1-2, with D unresolved. Germline lookup yields CDR1 LNHDA and CDR2 SQIVND (reference sequence). The CDR3 totals 12 residues. Trimming took off 4 bases at V and 5 bases at J, with 8 bases between the two ends.

The genes are TRBV5-1 and TRBJ2-1; perhaps TRBD1 as D (5 bases). This CDR3 contains 15 residues. The V end lost 0 bases, the J end lost 3 bases, and 10 bases lay between the germline ends. Germline loops: CDR1 SGHRS, CDR2 YFSETQ. CDR3 protein: CASSLGRVVYNEQFF. The CDR3 coding sequence is TGCGCCAGCAGCTTGGGCAGGGTTGTCTACAATGAGCAGTTCTTC.

The CDR3 DNA reads TGCAGTGCTTCCCAAGATACGCAGTATTTT. It specifies CSASQDTQYF. This sequence joins TRBV20-1 and TRBJ2-3; D is unresolved. This CDR3 contains 10 residues. Germline values: CDR1 DFQATT, CDR2 SNEGSKA (reference sequence). V lost 5 bases to trimming and J lost 5 bases, with 5 bases between them.

The gene calls are TRBV5-6 and TRBJ1-1; 9 bases map to TRBD1. Germline assignment: CDR1 SGHDT and CDR2 YYEEEE. Unmatched junction bases numbered 8, after V lost 3 bases and J lost 5 bases. The CDR3 has 15 residues. The CDR3, as DNA: TGTGCCAGCAGCTCCCTAACAGGGGGCAGGACTGAAGCTTTCTTT. Protein: CASSSLTGGRTEAFF.

The V and J genes are TRBV19 and TRBJ2-7, with TRBD1 identical over 8 bases. The length of the CDR3 is 15 residues. CDR1 is LNHDA, CDR2 SQIVND, per germline (reference sequence). Trimming removed 1 base from V and 1 base from J; junction bases left unmatched: 3. The CDR3: CASSIARTGSYEQYF. The DNA of the CDR3 is TGTGCCAGTAGTATAGCGCGGACAGGGTCCTACGAGCAGTACTTC.

The table lists this clone with a count of one. The CDR3 DNA is TGTGCCAGCACGGAAAGCGGGGGGGGAACAGATACGCAGTATTTT. Protein product: CASTESGGGTDTQYF. This rearrangement joins TRBV6-5 to TRBJ2-3, with 10 bases aligning to TRBD2. From germline, CDR1 is MNHEY and CDR2 SVGAGI. V trimming: 7 bases; J trimming: 3 bases; junction bases outside the gene matches: 7. The CDR3 contains 15 residues.

The chain recombines TRBV30 with TRBJ2-7; D unclear. The CDR3 totals 12 residues. V dropped 3 bases and J dropped 0 bases, with 6 bases sitting between them. The germline gives CDR1 GTSNPN, CDR2 SVGIG (reference sequence). The CDR3 coding sequence is TGTGCCTGGAGGGTCGGCTCCTACGAGCAGTACTTC. As protein: CAWRVGSYEQYF. The full variable domain, its missing parts supplied by reference TRBV30 and TRBJ2-7, is SQTIHQWPATLVQPVGSPLSLECTVEGTSNPNLYWYRQAAGRGLQLLFYSVGIGQISSEVPQNLSASRPQDRQFILSSKKLLLSDSGFYLCAWRVGSYEQYFGPGTRLTVT.

The genes are TRBV7-9 and TRBJ2-7; TRBD2 is a possible D gene (7 bases). The CDR3 has 14 amino acids. Germline assignment: CDR1 SEHNR and CDR2 FQNEAQ (reference sequence). Trimming stripped 6 bases from V and 5 bases from J, with 17 bases between. The CDR3 is CASSSRGGVDEQYF. The CDR3 region has the DNA TGTGCCAGCAGTTCTCGAGGGGGGGTGGACGAGCAGTACTTC.

The chain is built from TRBV12-5 and TRBJ1-2, with TRBD1 identical over 7 bases. CDR1 LGHNT and CDR2 FRNRAP come from the germline V gene. There are 15 residues in the CDR3. Unmatched junction bases numbered 9, after V lost 6 bases and J lost 2 bases. The chain's CDR3 is CASGRGGGWNYGYTF. The CDR3 nucleotides read TGTGCTAGTGGACGTGGAGGGGGCTGGAACTATGGCTACACCTTC.

In its sample, this clone was seen a few times. V is TRBV9 and J is TRBJ2-2; a possible D gene is TRBD2 (5 bases). V shed 3 bases and J shed 5 bases, with 14 bases lying between them. CDR1 is SGDLS and CDR2 is YYNGEE in the germline V gene. CDR3 length: 15 amino acids. In nucleotides, the CDR3 is TGTGCCAGCAGCGGTAGTTCGGGGAGAACCGGGGAGCTGTTTTTT. Amino acid sequence: CASSGSSGRTGELFF.

The chain uses TRBV6-2 or TRBV6-3 and TRBJ2-7, with D uncertain. The ends were cut back, 2 bases at V and 6 bases at J, with 5 bases in the middle. The CDR3 totals 11 residues. Germline assignment: CDR1 MNHEY and CDR2 SVGEGT. CDR3 DNA: TGTGCCAGCAGTTACGGGCGCGAGCAGTACTTC. Translating gives CASSYGREQYF.

This chain joins TRBV9 and TRBJ2-5; D call uncertain. Trimming cost V 4 bases and J 4 bases, with 11 bases left between them. The germline CDR1 and CDR2 sequences are SGDLS and YYNGEE. This CDR3 region has 13 residues. The CDR3 bases are TGTGCCAGCAGCCCCTCCCCGGTAGAGACCCAGTACTTC. Amino acids: CASSPSPVETQYF.

This clone was observed a single time. The chain recombines TRBV5-5 with TRBJ1-1, with TRBD1 as a possible D gene (5 bases). Trimming pared 0 bases from V and 1 base from J, leaving 7 bases between. The CDR3 contains 14 residues. Germline CDR1 SGHKS, CDR2 YYEKEE (reference sequence). As DNA, the CDR3 is TGTGCCAGCAGCTTGGCGACAGCGAACACTGAAGCTTTCTTT. Amino acids: CASSLATANTEAFF.

V and J are TRBV19 and TRBJ2-4, with a weak D call TRBD1 (5 bases). The CDR3 is made up of 15 amino acids. CDR1 LNHDA and CDR2 SQIVND come from the germline V gene (reference sequence). V was trimmed by 1 base and J by 3 bases, leaving 10 bases between them. The CDR3 bases are TGTGCCAGTAGTATAGTGACAGATAGCAAAAACATTCAGTACTTC. Translating it yields CASSIVTDSKNIQYF.

The chain is built from TRBV4-1 and TRBJ2-3, with 8 bases fitting TRBD2. CDR1 MGHRA and CDR2 YSYEKL come from the germline V gene. With 0 bases clipped from V and 3 bases from J, the junction kept 8 bases outside the gene matches. The CDR3 spans 17 residues. Here the CDR3 reads CASSQDNPGGQTDTQYF. CDR3 sequence (DNA): TGCGCCAGCAGCCAAGATAATCCGGGGGGGCAAACAGATACGCAGTATTTT.

The chain carries TRBV19 and TRBJ2-7; TRBD1 matches at 9 bases. Germline V gene sequence: CDR1 LNHDA, CDR2 SQIVND (reference sequence). Trimming removed 3 bases from V and 7 bases from J; junction bases left unmatched: 19. The CDR3 is made up of 18 amino acids. The CDR3 DNA reads TGTGCCAGTAGTATCGGTCTTTTATTGGGACAGGGCCGTCCAGAGCAGTACTTC. Translating it yields CASSIGLLLGQGRPEQYF.

This rearrangement joins TRBV18 to TRBJ1-6, with D hard to call. The V and J ends lost 2 bases and 0 bases respectively, with 11 bases between them. Germline CDR1 KGHSH, CDR2 LQKENI. This CDR3 has 17 residues. The CDR3 protein is CASSPIQRSSYNSPLHF. The DNA for the CDR3 is TGTGCCAGCTCACCAATCCAGAGGAGCTCCTATAATTCACCCCTCCACTTT.

The chain links TRBV5-1 to TRBJ1-1, with D maybe TRBD1 (6 bases). V was shortened by 3 bases and J by 1 base, with 10 bases between the two germline ends. This CDR3 comprises 14 residues. Per germline, CDR1 SGHRS and CDR2 YFSETQ. The CDR3 protein is CASSSQTGNTEAFF. For the CDR3, the DNA is TGCGCCAGCAGCTCCCAGACAGGGAACACTGAAGCTTTCTTT. The whole variable domain, remainder taken from reference TRBV5-1 and TRBJ1-1, is KAGVTQTPRYLIKTRGQQVTLSCSPISGHRSVSWYQQTPGQGLQFLFEYFSETQRNKGNFPGRFSGRQFSNSRSEMNVSTLELGDSALYLCASSSQTGNTEAFFGQGTRLTVV.

V usage is TRBV6-5 and J usage is TRBJ1-4; 9 positions agree with TRBD1. J gave up 5 bases and V 5 bases, and 6 bases lay outside the gene matches. The CDR3 is 15 residues long. Germline V lookup: CDR1 MNHEY, CDR2 SVGAGI. The CDR3: CASSPRQGGNEKLFF. The CDR3 nucleotides read TGTGCCAGCAGTCCCAGACAGGGGGGAAATGAAAAACTGTTTTTT.

The V and J genes are TRBV9 and TRBJ2-5; no firm D call. This CDR3 contains 15 residues. V gave up 0 bases and J gave up 5 bases, with 14 bases separating them. CDR1 and CDR2 from the germline V gene are SGDLS and YYNGEE. As DNA, the CDR3 is TGTGCCAGCAGCGTAGGCACAATCGACACGGAGACCCAGTACTTC. Protein: CASSVGTIDTETQYF.

The chain recombines TRBV6-5 with TRBJ1-3; D is unresolved. V was cut by 8 bases and J by 2 bases, with 10 bases left in between. The CDR3 consists of 13 residues. Germline assignment: CDR1 MNHEY and CDR2 SVGAGI. CDR3 DNA sequence: TGTGCCAGCTCTGGAGGGCCTGGAAACACCATATATTTT. It yields the protein CASSGGPGNTIYF.

V usage is TRBV12-3 or TRBV12-4 and J usage is TRBJ2-4; D not certain. V was clipped by 9 bases and J by 5 bases, with 14 bases between them. This CDR3 comprises 13 residues. As DNA, the CDR3 is TGTGCCAGTTCAGACTCTCGGGAAAACATTCAGTACTTC. Its translation: CASSDSRENIQYF.